These T cell receptor beta chains were read from a single sample in a study of T-cell memory formation after mild COVID-19. One entry per CDR3 protein results from TCRdb running MiXCR on the 5' RACE reads. The table includes some 290,000 distinct CDR3 sequences, 15% to 20% detected once. What was sequenced was PBMCs or a T cell subset sorted from them (not recorded which). The receptors come from a man aged 18 to 29 who had mild COVID-19 (a few samples of this study predate the infection). Cell type and time point are not known. Each CDR3 is given without its conserved first and last residue. Each record gives: D gene, V gene, J gene, CDR3 protein. A D gene is named only where the DNA matches it firmly.

D: -
V: TRBV5-1
J: TRBJ1-2
CDR3: ASSLGTEGTNYGYT

D: -
V: TRBV4-3
J: TRBJ1-2
CDR3: ASSQEGWGGGYT

D: -
V: TRBV12-3/TRBV12-4
J: TRBJ1-2
CDR3: ASSFRPESNYGYT

D: TRBD1
V: TRBV7-2
J: TRBJ1-2
CDR3: ASSLTGTEYGYT

D: TRBD2
V: TRBV5-1
J: TRBJ2-2
CDR3: ASSWGGVSGELF

D: -
V: TRBV6-6
J: TRBJ2-5
CDR3: ASSYGRGNQETQY

D: TRBD1
V: TRBV6-5
J: TRBJ1-5
CDR3: ASSKLQGNQPQH

D: -
V: TRBV7-3
J: TRBJ2-2
CDR3: ASSSIAVGGELF

D: TRBD1
V: TRBV7-6
J: TRBJ1-1
CDR3: ASSLLQGSRTEAF

D: TRBD1
V: TRBV5-1
J: TRBJ1-4
CDR3: ASSHAQGGKKLF